Below, 8 T cell receptor beta chains from the same sample are listed, as sequenced in a study of shared clonotypes between healthy human individuals. Produced via immunoSEQ multiplex PCR; TCRdb's table is partial and in-frame only. This sample has fewer than 550,000 clones, with about three quarters found just once. Sequences were obtained from PBMCs. The source is a woman aged 40 to 49 in good health. Some clones in this sample may be carry-over from other donors' samples.

V usage is TRBV30 and J usage is TRBJ2-1; D not certain. This CDR3 has 16 amino acids. V lost 0 bases and J 2 bases, leaving 14 bases between the germline ends. Germline V CDR1 and CDR2: GTSNPN, SVGIG (reference sequence). The CDR3, as DNA: TGTGCCTGGAGTGTAGGCCGCCGACACCCCTACAATGAGCAGTTCTTC. As protein: CAWSVGRRHPYNEQFF.

This sequence joins TRBV21-1 and TRBJ2-5. TRBV21-1 is assigned pseudogene status. The CDR3 covers 14 residues. The CDR3 spells CASSLRGGQETQYF. DNA for the CDR3: TGTGCCAGCAGCCTACGTGGGGGCCAAGAGACCCAGTACTTC.

This chain links TRBV7-9 with TRBJ2-3; D is unresolved. V dropped 2 bases and J dropped 6 bases, with 18 bases sitting between them. The CDR3 totals 16 residues. Germline loops: CDR1 SEHNR, CDR2 FQNEAQ (reference sequence). This CDR3 reads CASSLNFQAPRDTQYF. Here the CDR3 DNA reads TGTGCCAGCAGCTTAAACTTTCAGGCACCTCGGGATACGCAGTATTTT.

The chain links TRBV29-1 to TRBJ1-5, with 10 bases fitting TRBD1. The CDR3 length is 13 residues. J gave up 7 bases and V 3 bases, and 3 bases lay outside the gene matches. The germline gives CDR1 SQVTM, CDR2 ANQGSEA. This CDR3 reads CSVETGGGQPQHF. The CDR3 coding sequence is TGCAGCGTTGAGACAGGGGGCGGCCAGCCCCAGCATTTT.

The chain has TRBV7-2 and TRBJ2-3; 8 nucleotides line up with TRBD2. The CDR3 runs to 16 residues. Germline-derived CDR1 and CDR2 are SGHTA and FQGNSA. Trimming cost V 5 bases and J 0 bases; bases outside gene matches: 7. CDR3 coding DNA: TGTGCCAGCAGCATTCTAGCGGGCGCTAGCACAGATACGCAGTATTTT. Amino acid sequence: CASSILAGASTDTQYF.

V usage is TRBV6-4 and J usage is TRBJ2-3; the D gene is possibly TRBD1 (6 bases). The CDR3 extends over 12 amino acids. V was pared by 6 bases and J by 9 bases, with 13 bases between. Germline values: CDR1 MRHNA, CDR2 SNTAGT. CDR3 DNA sequence: TGTGCCAGCAGCGAAGGGGGTGGCACGCAGTATTTT. Protein sequence: CASSEGGGTQYF.

The DNA for the CDR3 is TGTGCCAGCTCACCAGGGACTAGCGGGAGATTGGCCGGGGAGCTGTTTTTT. It is translated as CASSPGTSGRLAGELFF. V usage is TRBV18 and J usage is TRBJ2-2; 14 bases are a match to TRBD2. In germline, CDR1 is KGHSH, CDR2 LQKENI. The CDR3 has 17 residues. The V segment lost 2 bases and the J segment 6 bases; nucleotides outside the gene matches: 5.

V gene TRBV14 combines with J gene TRBJ1-1; no firm D call. The CDR3 spans 16 residues. The germline CDR1 and CDR2 sequences are SGHDN and FVKESK. Trimming cost V 4 bases and J 3 bases, with 18 bases left between them. This chain's CDR3 is CASSRTLGGLDTEAFF. The CDR3 DNA reads TGTGCCAGCAGCCGTACGCTTGGCGGATTAGACACTGAAGCTTTCTTT. The full variable domain, its missing parts supplied by reference TRBV14 and TRBJ1-1, is EAGVTQFPSHSVIEKGQTVTLRCDPISGHDNLYWYRRVMGKEIKFLLHFVKESKQDESGMPNNRFLAERTGGTYSTLKVQPAELEDSGVYFCASSRTLGGLDTEAFFGQGTRLTVV.